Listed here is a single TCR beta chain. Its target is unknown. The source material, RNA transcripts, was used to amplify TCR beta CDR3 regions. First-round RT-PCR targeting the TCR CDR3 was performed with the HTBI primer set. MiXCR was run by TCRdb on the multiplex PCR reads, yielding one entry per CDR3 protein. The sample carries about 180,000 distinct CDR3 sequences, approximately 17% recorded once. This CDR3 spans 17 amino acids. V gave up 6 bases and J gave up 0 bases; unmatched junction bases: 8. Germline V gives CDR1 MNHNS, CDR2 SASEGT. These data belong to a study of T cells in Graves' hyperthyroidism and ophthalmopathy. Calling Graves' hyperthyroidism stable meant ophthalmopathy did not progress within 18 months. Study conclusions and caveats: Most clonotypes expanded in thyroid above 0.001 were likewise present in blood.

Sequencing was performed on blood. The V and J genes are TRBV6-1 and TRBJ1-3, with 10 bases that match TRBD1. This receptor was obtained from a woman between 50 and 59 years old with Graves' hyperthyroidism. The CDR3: CASRLGQGGLSGNTIYF. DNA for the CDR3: TGTGCCAGCAGACTCGGACAGGGGGGCCTCTCTGGAAACACCATATATTTT.